This T cell receptor beta chain is from a study of cytomegalovirus exposure and HLA in healthy donors. The V gene's germline CDR1 is SEHNR and CDR2 FQNEAQ (reference sequence). This CDR3 has 13 amino acids. PCR amplification relied on 60 Vbeta primers (plus 13 Jbeta primers). Method: immunoSEQ multiplex PCR; TCRdb's copy keeps in-frame clones and lacks some. The table lists tens of thousands of clones, approximately 84% of them singletons, with around 2.8% in the top ten. Comment on this clone: A read error may account for a junction end that differs from germline.

The receptor was derived from a man in his forties or fifties in good health and CMV-seronegative. J is TRBJ1-1 and V is TRBV7-9; D ambiguous. Sequenced input: PBMCs. CDR3 sequence: CASRLVVNTEAFF. CDR3 DNA: TGTGCCAGCAGGTTAGTAGTGAACACTGAAGCTTTCTTT.